The 18 T cell receptor beta chains given below trace back to one sample, sequenced in a study of blood T cell repertoires in COVID-19. Sequencing was performed with immunoSEQ multiplex PCR; in TCRdb, only in-frame clones are kept and a portion is missing. Of 250,000 to 350,000 clones detected, roughly 89% appear once; the ten largest clones hold about 0.94%. The specimen sequenced was peripheral blood. The receptors come from a woman aged 40 to 50 who had recovered from COVID-19.

The DNA of the CDR3 is TGTGCCAGCAGCGTAGGCCCAGTAGCGGGAGACAATGAGCAGTTCTTC. Translating it yields CASSVGPVAGDNEQFF. The V gene is TRBV9, the J gene TRBJ2-1, with 9 nucleotides matching TRBD2. The CDR3 consists of 16 residues. Per germline, CDR1 SGDLS and CDR2 YYNGEE. With 0 bases clipped from V and 5 bases from J, the junction kept 6 bases outside the gene matches.

The rearrangement uses TRBV18 and TRBJ2-7; D possibly corresponds to TRBD1 (5 bases). Deletions cut 6 bases from V and 3 bases from J, with 9 bases between. CDR3 length equals 12 residues. CDR1 and CDR2 from the germline V gene are KGHSH and LQKENI. Here the CDR3 DNA reads TGTGCCAGCTCCCAAGACAGCTACGAGCAGTACTTC. This sequence encodes CASSQDSYEQYF.

The J gene is TRBJ2-4, the V gene TRBV3-1 (or the pseudogene TRBV3-2), with a possible D match to TRBD1 (5 bases). Trimming took 1 base from V and 1 from J, leaving 11 bases between them. CDR3 length: 16 amino acids. Germline CDR1 is LGHDT and CDR2 is YNNKEL (reference sequence). CDR3 bases: TGTGCCAGCAGCCAAGGGGTAGGGGTGGCCAAAAACATTCAGTACTTC. Encoded protein: CASSQGVGVAKNIQYF.

This chain connects TRBV18 to TRBJ2-1, with D perhaps TRBD2 (5 bases). Germline V gene sequence: CDR1 KGHSH, CDR2 LQKENI. V lost 2 bases to trimming and J lost 5 bases, with 13 bases between them. The CDR3 extends over 15 amino acids. The CDR3 nucleotides are TGTGCCAGCTCACCAGGGGAGACACACCACAATGAGCAGTTCTTC. Residues: CASSPGETHHNEQFF.

The chain carries TRBV27 and TRBJ2-3; D may be TRBD2 (5 bases). There are 14 residues in the CDR3. Germline CDR1 reads MNHEY; CDR2 reads SMNVEV (reference sequence). Trimming took 6 bases from V and 3 from J, leaving 13 bases between them. This CDR3 reads CASSGKRNTDTQYF. Here the CDR3 DNA reads TGTGCCAGCAGCGGGAAACGAAATACAGATACGCAGTATTTT.

This chain links TRBV18 with TRBJ2-3, with D hard to call. Trimming shortened V by 5 bases and J by 2 bases, and 11 bases separated the two germline ends. Germline-derived CDR1 and CDR2 are KGHSH and LQKENI. The CDR3 is 14 residues long. CDR3 nucleotide sequence: TGTGCCAGCTCAACGACTGGGTTCACAGATACGCAGTATTTT. This sequence encodes CASSTTGFTDTQYF.

This clone was seen a single time. V gene TRBV19 combines with J gene TRBJ2-1; 9 positions agree with TRBD2. CDR3 size: 15 residues. With V trimmed by 7 bases and J by 7 bases, 11 bases remained unmatched. The germline CDR1 and CDR2 sequences are LNHDA and SQIVND (reference sequence). The CDR3 loop is CASTRRTSVMNEQFF. The CDR3 DNA follows: TGTGCCAGTACCAGACGGACTAGCGTTATGAATGAGCAGTTCTTC.

The V and J genes are TRBV5-1 and TRBJ2-1; 12 bases are a match to TRBD2. The CDR3 has 18 residues. Germline lookup yields CDR1 SGHRS and CDR2 YFSETQ. V shed 2 bases, J shed 7 bases, and the junction held 13 bases outside the gene matches. In DNA, the CDR3 is TGCGCCAGCAGCTTCCTCTGGGGGCCGACTAGCGGGAGTAATGAGCAGTTCTTC. Encoded protein: CASSFLWGPTSGSNEQFF.

This clone was picked up many times. The chain links TRBV6-4 to TRBJ2-2; 11 bases fit TRBD2. The CDR3 runs to 16 residues. The germline V gene encodes CDR1 MRHNA and CDR2 SNTAGT. The trim removed 3 bases at V and 2 bases at J, leaving 2 bases unmatched. The CDR3 sequence: CASSELAGDNTGELFF. In nucleotides, the CDR3 is TGTGCCAGCAGTGAACTAGCGGGAGATAACACCGGGGAGCTGTTTTTT.

This CDR3 is CASSQGPVSSYNSPLHF. The CDR3 DNA sequence: TGTGCCAGCAGCCAAGGCCCGGTGAGCTCCTATAATTCACCCCTCCACTTT. V and J are TRBV3-1 (or the pseudogene TRBV3-2) and TRBJ1-6; D is ambiguous. This CDR3 region has 17 residues. Trimming removed 1 base from V and 0 bases from J, with 10 bases in between. The germline V gene has CDR1 LGHDT and CDR2 YNNKEL (reference sequence).

The V gene is TRBV7-3, the J gene TRBJ1-4, with D tentatively TRBD1 (6 bases). This CDR3 is 15 amino acids long. CDR1 is SGHTA and CDR2 is FQGTGA in the germline V gene. V lost 5 bases, J lost 5 bases, and 15 bases lay in between. The CDR3 reads CASSPRQELNEKLFF. For the CDR3, the DNA is TGTGCCAGCAGCCCGCGACAGGAGTTAAATGAAAAACTGTTTTTT.

This clone has just a few counts. The chain carries TRBV6-5 and TRBJ1-3, with 8 bases matching TRBD1. The CDR3 has 15 residues. CDR1 and CDR2 from the germline V gene are MNHEY and SVGAGI. CDR3 sequence (DNA): TGTGCGAAGTGCGGGCAGGGGGCCACTGGAAACACCATATATTTT. This translates into CAKCGQGATGNTIYF.

This chain uses TRBV7-2 with TRBJ1-6; 9 bases align to TRBD1. Germline lookup yields CDR1 SGHTA and CDR2 FQGNSA. Losses at the gene ends were 3 bases for V and 10 bases for J; bases not matched to a gene: 7. The CDR3 is made up of 15 amino acids. The CDR3 protein is CASSLTQGAASPLHF. CDR3 coding DNA: TGTGCCAGCAGCTTGACACAGGGGGCAGCCTCACCCCTCCACTTT.

Here the CDR3 DNA reads TGTGCCAGCAGCCCATCTAGCGGGAGGAGATACGAGCAGTACTTC. Translated, it gives CASSPSSGRRYEQYF. The V call is TRBV7-8, the J call TRBJ2-7, with 11 bases lining up with TRBD2. This CDR3 is 15 amino acids long. Germline V CDR1 and CDR2: SGHVS, FQNEAQ. Germline trimming cut 5 bases from V and 4 bases from J; bases unmatched to any gene: 7.

V gene TRBV3-1 (or the pseudogene TRBV3-2) combines with J gene TRBJ2-1, with 7 bases lining up with TRBD2. The trim removed 3 bases at V and 0 bases at J, leaving 2 bases unmatched. The germline V gene encodes CDR1 LGHDT and CDR2 YNNKEL (reference sequence). The CDR3 loop spans 15 amino acids. The CDR3 reads CASSHTSDSYNEQFF. CDR3 DNA sequence: TGTGCCAGCAGCCACACTAGCGACTCCTACAATGAGCAGTTCTTC.

V and J are TRBV6-5 and TRBJ2-7; 10 bases align to TRBD1. The germline CDR1 and CDR2 sequences are MNHEY and SVGAGI. J was trimmed by 3 bases and V by 6 bases; bases with no gene match: 8. The CDR3 runs 15 residues. CDR3 nucleotides: TGTGCCAGCAGAAAGGACAGGGGGTCAGTCTACGAGCAGTACTTC. Translated: CASRKDRGSVYEQYF.

This chain connects TRBV7-9 to TRBJ2-7; 12 bases are a match to TRBD2. V lost 1 base to trimming and J lost 5 bases; unmatched junction nucleotides: 3. Germline assignment: CDR1 SEHNR and CDR2 FQNEAQ (reference sequence). The CDR3 extends over 15 amino acids. CDR3 DNA sequence: TGTGCCAGCAGCTTAGTGCCTAGCGGGAGGGACGAGCAGTACTTC. This encodes CASSLVPSGRDEQYF.

The chain is built from TRBV24-1 and TRBJ1-3; D possibly corresponds to TRBD1 (6 bases). The V and J ends lost 7 bases and 0 bases respectively, with 18 bases between them. The CDR3 extends over 17 amino acids. CDR1 KGHDR and CDR2 SFDVKD come from the germline V gene. CDR3 coding DNA: TGTGCCACCAGCCCTAACCGACAGGAAGACTCTGGAAACACCATATATTTT. Its protein is CATSPNRQEDSGNTIYF.